Below are 13 T cell receptor beta chains sequenced from a single sample in a study of shared clonotypes between healthy human individuals. Here immunoSEQ multiplex PCR was the method, and the copy in TCRdb shows in-frame clones only, minus some. The sample includes 2,500,000 or so clones, under 95% of them seen just once. The sequencing input was naive CD4+ T cells from PBMCs. Noted subset: CD45RA+ positively selected. The source is a man aged 18-30 years in good health. Some clones in this sample may be carry-over from other donors' samples.

A single count supports this clone. This same CDR3 is encoded by further DNA sequences in the sample. The chain uses TRBV7-3 and TRBJ2-1; no clear D. The CDR3 is 13 amino acids. In germline, CDR1 is SGHTA, CDR2 FQGTGA. V gave up 0 bases and J gave up 4 bases, with 4 bases separating them. DNA for the CDR3: TGTGCCAGCAGCTTAACCCAATACAATGAGCAGTTCTTC. This encodes CASSLTQYNEQFF.

This chain connects TRBV15 to TRBJ1-1, with 7 bases lining up with TRBD1. In germline, CDR1 is LNHNV, CDR2 YYDKDF (reference sequence). The CDR3 sequence is 15 residues long. With V trimmed by 5 bases and J by 11 bases, 17 bases remained unmatched. CDR3 protein: CATSEGFRQGTYAFF. CDR3 sequence (DNA): TGTGCCACCAGCGAGGGTTTCCGACAGGGTACGTATGCTTTCTTT.

The V and J genes are TRBV28 and TRBJ2-7, with 7 bases lining up with TRBD2. Germline CDR1 MDHEN, CDR2 SYDVKM. The CDR3 is 15 amino acids. The J segment lost 1 base and the V segment lost 2 bases, leaving 5 bases of the junction unmatched. In nucleotides, the CDR3 is TGTGCCAGCAGTTTAGTTGGTAGCGGGTCCTACGAGCAGTACTTC. Translated, it gives CASSLVGSGSYEQYF.

The CDR3: CASSVAGYHEQFF. CDR3 nucleotide sequence: TGTGCCAGCAGCGTAGCAGGGTACCATGAGCAGTTCTTC. The chain uses TRBV9 and TRBJ2-1; D perhaps matches TRBD1 (5 bases). V was shortened by 0 bases and J by 8 bases, with 9 bases between the two germline ends. The length of the CDR3 is 13 residues. The germline gives CDR1 SGDLS, CDR2 YYNGEE.

The chain is built from TRBV2 and TRBJ2-7; 7 bases fit TRBD1. Germline V gene data show CDR1 as SNHLY and CDR2 as FYNNEI. The CDR3 extends over 14 amino acids. Trimming took 5 bases from V and 2 from J; bases not matched to a gene: 6. The CDR3 DNA is TGTGCCAGCAGTCGGGACAGTGCCACCTACGAGCAGTACTTC. It is translated as CASSRDSATYEQYF. The whole variable domain, remainder taken from reference TRBV2 and TRBJ2-7, is EPEVTQTPSHQVTQMGQEVILRCVPISNHLYFYWYRQILGQKVEFLVSFYNNEISEKSEIFDDQFSVERPDGSNFTLKIRSTKLEDSAMYFCASSRDSATYEQYFGPGTRLTVT.

This clone was picked up one time. The chain combines TRBV14 with TRBJ2-7; D remains unclear. Germline CDR1 is SGHDN and CDR2 is FVKESK. The ends were cut back, 1 base at V and 4 bases at J, with 11 bases in the middle. The CDR3 covers 14 residues. The CDR3, as DNA: TGTGCCAGCAGCCAAGGGCTCAACGGGTACGAGCAGTACTTC. This codes for CASSQGLNGYEQYF.

The chain employs TRBV29-1 and TRBJ1-2, with 7 bases matching TRBD1. Trimming at V came to 7 bases and at J to 8 bases, leaving 10 bases not matched to a gene. The CDR3 runs to 12 residues. Germline CDR1 SQVTM, CDR2 ANQGSEA. The chain's CDR3 is CSGTDRVNGYTF. CDR3 in DNA: TGCAGCGGGACCGACAGGGTCAACGGCTACACCTTC.

V gene TRBV9 combines with J gene TRBJ2-5; D may be TRBD1 (5 bases). Germline CDR1 SGDLS, CDR2 YYNGEE. The CDR3 spans 16 residues. V lost 0 bases to trimming and J lost 5 bases, with 17 bases between them. Here the CDR3 reads CASSVVGQVVGETQYF. The CDR3 coding sequence is TGTGCCAGCAGCGTAGTGGGGCAGGTAGTCGGGGAGACCCAGTACTTC.

With regard to this clone: The same CDR3 is also encoded by other DNA sequences in this sample. The rearrangement links TRBV9 to TRBJ2-7, with TRBD2 identical over 8 bases. The CDR3 consists of 15 residues. V was pared by 4 bases and J by 0 bases, with 6 bases of the junction left unmatched. Germline V gene sequence: CDR1 SGDLS, CDR2 YYNGEE. The CDR3 here is CASSRLATSSYEQYF. In nucleotides, the CDR3 is TGTGCCAGCAGCCGACTAGCGACCAGCTCCTACGAGCAGTACTTC.

The rearrangement joins TRBV6-1 to TRBJ1-4, with TRBD1 matching over 8 bases. Germline-derived CDR1 and CDR2 are MNHNS and SASEGT. The CDR3 sequence is 14 residues long. J gave up 7 bases and V 4 bases, and 5 bases lay outside the gene matches. The CDR3 loop is CASSGRGPPEKLFF. DNA for the CDR3: TGTGCCAGCAGTGGCAGGGGGCCGCCTGAAAAACTGTTTTTT.

This chain joins TRBV5-1 and TRBJ2-5, with D possibly being TRBD1 (6 bases). Germline V gene lookup returns CDR1 SGHRS and CDR2 YFSETQ. The V gene lost 2 bases and the J gene lost 4 bases, with 6 bases spanning the gap. This CDR3 region has 12 residues. CDR3 region: CASSFRGETQYF. DNA for the CDR3: TGCGCCAGCAGCTTCAGGGGAGAGACCCAGTACTTC. Combining the CDR3 with reference TRBV5-1 and TRBJ2-5 gives the whole variable domain KAGVTQTPRYLIKTRGQQVTLSCSPISGHRSVSWYQQTPGQGLQFLFEYFSETQRNKGNFPGRFSGRQFSNSRSEMNVSTLELGDSALYLCASSFRGETQYFGPGTRLLVL.

This clone has only a few counts. The V gene is TRBV5-1, the J gene TRBJ2-7, with 7 bases aligning to TRBD1. V trimming: 1 base; J trimming: 2 bases; junction bases outside the gene matches: 3. This CDR3 spans 14 amino acids. Germline CDR1 and CDR2: SGHRS and YFSETQ. The CDR3 here is CASSLNRGPYEQYF. DNA for the CDR3: TGCGCCAGCAGCTTGAACAGGGGACCCTACGAGCAGTACTTC.

The chain carries TRBV5-1 and TRBJ2-2, with no clear D. Germline lookup yields CDR1 SGHRS and CDR2 YFSETQ. CDR3 length: 15 amino acids. The ends were cut back, 1 base at V and 6 bases at J, with 13 bases in the middle. CDR3 sequence (DNA): TGCGCCAGCAGCTTGAGTACAATTCCGGCCGGGGAGCTGTTTTTT. Encoded protein: CASSLSTIPAGELFF.